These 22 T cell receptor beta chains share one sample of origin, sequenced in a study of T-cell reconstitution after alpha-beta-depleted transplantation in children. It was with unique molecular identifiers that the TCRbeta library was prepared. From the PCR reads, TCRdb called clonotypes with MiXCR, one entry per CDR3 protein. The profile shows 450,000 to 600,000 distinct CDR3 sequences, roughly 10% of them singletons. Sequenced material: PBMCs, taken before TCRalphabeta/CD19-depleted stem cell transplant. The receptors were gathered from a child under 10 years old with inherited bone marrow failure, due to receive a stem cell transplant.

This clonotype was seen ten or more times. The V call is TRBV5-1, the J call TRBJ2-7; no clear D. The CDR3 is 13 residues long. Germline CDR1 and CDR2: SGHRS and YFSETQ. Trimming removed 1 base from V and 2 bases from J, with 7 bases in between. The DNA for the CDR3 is TGCGCCAGCAGCTTGAGGCAGGCCTACGAGCAGTACTTC. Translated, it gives CASSLRQAYEQYF.

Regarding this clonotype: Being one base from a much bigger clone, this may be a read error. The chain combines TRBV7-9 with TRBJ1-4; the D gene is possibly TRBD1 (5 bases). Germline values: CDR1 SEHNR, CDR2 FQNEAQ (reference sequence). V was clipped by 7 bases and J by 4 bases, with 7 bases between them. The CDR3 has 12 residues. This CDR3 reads CASKGSNEKLFF. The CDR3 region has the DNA TGTGCCAGCAAGGGGAGTAATGAAAAACTGTTTTTT.

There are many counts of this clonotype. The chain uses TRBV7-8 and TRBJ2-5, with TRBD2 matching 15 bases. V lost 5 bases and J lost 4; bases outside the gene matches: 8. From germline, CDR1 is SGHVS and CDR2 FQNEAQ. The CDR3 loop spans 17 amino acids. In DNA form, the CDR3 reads TGTGCCAGCAGCCCCGGACTAGCGGGAGGGCAGGGAGAGACCCAGTACTTC. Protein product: CASSPGLAGGQGETQYF.

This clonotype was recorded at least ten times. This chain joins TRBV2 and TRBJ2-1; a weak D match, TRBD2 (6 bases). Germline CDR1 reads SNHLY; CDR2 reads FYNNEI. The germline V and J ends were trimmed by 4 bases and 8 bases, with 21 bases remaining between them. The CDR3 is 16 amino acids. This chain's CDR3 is CASSVSGRNFLDEQFF. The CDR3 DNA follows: TGTGCCAGCAGTGTTAGCGGAAGGAACTTTTTGGATGAGCAGTTCTTC.

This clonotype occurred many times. This chain's CDR3 is CASAGRAGGTEAFF. The CDR3 DNA sequence: TGCGCCAGCGCCGGCCGGGCCGGGGGGACTGAAGCTTTCTTT. J is TRBJ1-1 and V is TRBV4-1; D possibly corresponds to TRBD1 (5 bases). The CDR3 has 14 amino acids. V lost 8 bases and J 5 bases, leaving 18 bases between the germline ends. Germline V gene lookup returns CDR1 MGHRA and CDR2 YSYEKL.

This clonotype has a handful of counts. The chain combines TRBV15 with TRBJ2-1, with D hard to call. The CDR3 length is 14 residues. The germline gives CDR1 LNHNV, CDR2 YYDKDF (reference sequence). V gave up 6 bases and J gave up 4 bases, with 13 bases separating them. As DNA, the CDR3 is TGTGCCACCAGTGCGTCCAGCCCGTACAATGAGCAGTTCTTC. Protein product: CATSASSPYNEQFF.

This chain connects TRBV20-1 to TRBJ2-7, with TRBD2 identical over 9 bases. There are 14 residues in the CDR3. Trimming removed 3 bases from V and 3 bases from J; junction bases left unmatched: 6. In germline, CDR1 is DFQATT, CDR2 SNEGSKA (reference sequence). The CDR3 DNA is TGCAGTGCTAGGCGACTAGCGGTTAACTACGAGCAGTACTTC. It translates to CSARRLAVNYEQYF.

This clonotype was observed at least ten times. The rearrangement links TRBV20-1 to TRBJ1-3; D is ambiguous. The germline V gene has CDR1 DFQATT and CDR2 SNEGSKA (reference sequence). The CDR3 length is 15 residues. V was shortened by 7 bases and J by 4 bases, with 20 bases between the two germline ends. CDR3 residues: CSVQLSRGGGNTIYF. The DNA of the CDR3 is TGCAGTGTTCAGCTCTCACGGGGAGGCGGAAACACCATATATTTT.

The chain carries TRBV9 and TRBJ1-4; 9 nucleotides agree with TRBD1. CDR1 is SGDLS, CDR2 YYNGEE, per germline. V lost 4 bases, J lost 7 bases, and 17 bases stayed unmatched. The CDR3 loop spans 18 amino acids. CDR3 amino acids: CASSLGTGMRWLIEKLFF. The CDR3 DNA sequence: TGTGCCAGCAGCCTCGGGACAGGGATGAGGTGGTTGATTGAAAAACTGTTTTTT. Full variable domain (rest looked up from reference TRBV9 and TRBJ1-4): DSGVTQTPKHLITATGQRVTLRCSPRSGDLSVYWYQQSLDQGLQFLIQYYNGEERAKGNILERFSAQQFPDLHSELNLSSLELGDSALYFCASSLGTGMRWLIEKLFFGSGTQLSVL.

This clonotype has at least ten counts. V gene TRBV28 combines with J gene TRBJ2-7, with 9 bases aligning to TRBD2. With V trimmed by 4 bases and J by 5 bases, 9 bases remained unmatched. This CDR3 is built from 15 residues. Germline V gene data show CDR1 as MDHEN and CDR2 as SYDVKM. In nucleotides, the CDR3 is TGTGCCAGCAGTTCGTATAGCGGGAGCGGGGACGAGCAGTACTTC. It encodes CASSSYSGSGDEQYF.

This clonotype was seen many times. This CDR3 reads CASSPPPGLYNEQFF. The CDR3 bases are TGTGCCAGCAGTCCACCACCGGGACTATACAATGAGCAGTTCTTC. This sequence joins TRBV25-1 and TRBJ2-1, with TRBD2 identical over 7 bases. V shed 5 bases and J 4 bases; nucleotides not matched to a gene: 8. The CDR3 runs 15 residues. Germline loops: CDR1 MGHDK, CDR2 SYGVNS.

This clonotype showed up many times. This chain's CDR3 is CASSLNPGQRGQPQHF. For the CDR3, the DNA is TGTGCCAGCAGTCTGAACCCTGGACAGCGGGGGCAGCCCCAGCATTTT. The chain combines TRBV28 with TRBJ1-5; D is possibly TRBD1 (6 bases). This CDR3 comprises 16 residues. Germline assignment: CDR1 MDHEN and CDR2 SYDVKM. Trimming took 5 bases from V and 7 from J, leaving 21 bases between them.

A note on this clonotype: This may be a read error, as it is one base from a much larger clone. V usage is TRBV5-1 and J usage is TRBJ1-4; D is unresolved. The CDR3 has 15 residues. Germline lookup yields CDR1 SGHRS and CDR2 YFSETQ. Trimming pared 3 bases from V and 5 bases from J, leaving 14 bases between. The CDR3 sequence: CASSSAVAINEKLFF. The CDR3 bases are TGCGCCAGCAGCTCGGCCGTCGCAATAAATGAAAAACTGTTTTTT.

The CDR3 loop reads CAWIRGFGNTIYF. CDR3 sequence (DNA): TGTGCCTGGATCCGGGGCTTCGGAAACACCATATATTTT. V is TRBV30 and J is TRBJ1-3; possible D gene TRBD1, 5 bases. The CDR3 is 13 residues long. The germline V gene encodes CDR1 GTSNPN and CDR2 SVGIG (reference sequence). With 4 bases removed from V and 4 bases from J, the gap between germline ends came to 11 bases.

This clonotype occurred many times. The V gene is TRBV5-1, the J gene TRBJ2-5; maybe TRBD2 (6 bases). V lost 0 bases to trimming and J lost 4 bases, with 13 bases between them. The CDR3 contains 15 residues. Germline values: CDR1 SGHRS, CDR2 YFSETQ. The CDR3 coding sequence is TGCGCCAGCAGCTTGGTGGGTAGCGGCAGAGAGACCCAGTACTTC. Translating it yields CASSLVGSGRETQYF.

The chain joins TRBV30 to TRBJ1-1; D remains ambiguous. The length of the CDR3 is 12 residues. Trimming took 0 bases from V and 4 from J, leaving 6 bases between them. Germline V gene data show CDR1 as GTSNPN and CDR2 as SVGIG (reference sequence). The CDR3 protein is CAWSVPPTEAFF. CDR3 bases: TGTGCCTGGAGTGTTCCTCCCACTGAAGCTTTCTTT.

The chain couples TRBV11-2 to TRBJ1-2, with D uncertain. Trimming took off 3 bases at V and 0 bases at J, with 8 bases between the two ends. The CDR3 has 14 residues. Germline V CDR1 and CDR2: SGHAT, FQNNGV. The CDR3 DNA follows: TGTGCCAGCAGCTTTACGACCTCTAACTATGGCTACACCTTC. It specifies CASSFTTSNYGYTF.

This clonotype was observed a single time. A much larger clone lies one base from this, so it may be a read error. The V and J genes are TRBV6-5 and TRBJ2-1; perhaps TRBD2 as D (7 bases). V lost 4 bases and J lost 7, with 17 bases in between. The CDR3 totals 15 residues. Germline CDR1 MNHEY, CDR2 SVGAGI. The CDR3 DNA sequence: TGTGCCAGCAGTTCGCCCGGGGGGCTCCGGAATGAGCAGTTCTTC. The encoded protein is CASSSPGGLRNEQFF.

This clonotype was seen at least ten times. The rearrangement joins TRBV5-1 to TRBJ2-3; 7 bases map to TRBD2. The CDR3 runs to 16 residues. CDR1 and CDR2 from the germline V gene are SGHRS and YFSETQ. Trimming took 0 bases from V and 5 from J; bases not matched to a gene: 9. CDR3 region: CASSLAAGAVEDTQYF. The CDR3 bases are TGCGCCAGCAGCTTGGCCGCGGGAGCGGTGGAAGATACGCAGTATTTT. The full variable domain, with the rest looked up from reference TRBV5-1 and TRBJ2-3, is KAGVTQTPRYLIKTRGQQVTLSCSPISGHRSVSWYQQTPGQGLQFLFEYFSETQRNKGNFPGRFSGRQFSNSRSEMNVSTLELGDSALYLCASSLAAGAVEDTQYFGPGTRLTVL.

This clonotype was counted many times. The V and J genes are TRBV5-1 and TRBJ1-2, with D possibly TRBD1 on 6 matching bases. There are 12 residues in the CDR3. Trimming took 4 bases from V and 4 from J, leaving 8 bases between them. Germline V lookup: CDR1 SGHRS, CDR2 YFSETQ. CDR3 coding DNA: TGCGCCAGCAGCACGGACAGCTATGGCTACACCTTC. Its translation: CASSTDSYGYTF.

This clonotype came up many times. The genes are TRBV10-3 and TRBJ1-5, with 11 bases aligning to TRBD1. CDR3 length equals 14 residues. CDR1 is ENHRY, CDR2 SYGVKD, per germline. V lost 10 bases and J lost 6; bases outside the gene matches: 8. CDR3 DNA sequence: TGTGCCACCTCGGACAGGGGGCACGGTCAGCCCCAGCATTTT. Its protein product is CATSDRGHGQPQHF.

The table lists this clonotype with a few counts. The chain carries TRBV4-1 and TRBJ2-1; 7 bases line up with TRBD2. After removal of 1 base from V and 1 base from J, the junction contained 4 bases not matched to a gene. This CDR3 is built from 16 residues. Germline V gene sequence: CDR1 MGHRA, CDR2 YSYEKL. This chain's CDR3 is CASSQASGTSYNEQFF. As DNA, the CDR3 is TGCGCCAGCAGCCAAGCGAGCGGGACTTCCTACAATGAGCAGTTCTTC.